This T cell receptor (beta chain) was identified in a study of vaccination and CD4 T cells after COVID-19. The overall study: Median time from second vaccine dose to sampling was 60 to 80 days (14 to 241).

This clonotype came up a few times. Its antigen is still unknown. Treatment given: approximately 9-day PBMC culture with coronavirus spike peptide pools or control peptides (ViraFEST assay). The Oncomine TCR Beta short-read assay was applied to DNA of cultured CD4+ T cells. TCRdb processed the PCR reads anew with MiXCR; each CDR3 protein has one entry. The sample lists roughly 16,000 distinct CDR3 sequences, about 26% seen once, with 20% to 25% in the top ten. Deletions cut 1 base from V and 0 bases from J, with 13 bases between. CDR1 SGHDN and CDR2 FVKESK come from the germline V gene. The CDR3 is 16 residues long.

The sequencing input was cultured CD4+ T cells from blood. The chain is built from TRBV14 and TRBJ2-7, with a tentative D call TRBD1 (6 bases). The sequence was obtained from a human donor with COVID-19. In nucleotides, the CDR3 is TGTGCCAGCAGCCAAGCTTCAGGGGCTAACTCCTACGAGCAGTACTTC. It encodes CASSQASGANSYEQYF.